The 7 T cell receptor beta chains below come from one sample, sequenced in a study of T cell responses to AZD1222 COVID-19 vaccine. Profiled with immunoSEQ multiplex PCR; TCRdb holds only in-frame clones, not every one. Among 70,000 to 95,000 clones listed, approximately 90% were seen once. Sequenced here: peripheral blood, sampled 28 days after the second AZD1222 dose. These receptors were taken from an adult who received the AZD1222 COVID-19 vaccine.

The chain carries TRBV7-8 and TRBJ1-6, with a possible D match to TRBD1 (6 bases). Germline CDR1 reads SGHVS; CDR2 reads FQNEAQ. The CDR3 has 15 residues. V was trimmed by 0 bases and J by 7 bases, leaving 10 bases between them. The CDR3 reads CASSLADSRNSPLHF. The CDR3 bases are TGTGCCAGCAGCTTAGCGGACAGTAGAAATTCACCCCTCCACTTT.

This chain connects TRBV28 to TRBJ2-6, with D perhaps TRBD1 (6 bases). Germline values: CDR1 MDHEN, CDR2 SYDVKM. Trimming took 3 bases from V and 1 from J, leaving 13 bases between them. The CDR3 has 17 residues. CDR3 nucleotide sequence: TGTGCCAGCAGTTTCGTCGCAGGGGTATCTGGGGCCAACGTCCTGACTTTC. Its protein is CASSFVAGVSGANVLTF.

V usage is TRBV9 and J usage is TRBJ1-3, with D possibly matching TRBD1 (6 bases). In germline, CDR1 is SGDLS, CDR2 YYNGEE. The ends were cut back, 0 bases at V and 4 bases at J, with 11 bases in the middle. The CDR3 loop spans 15 amino acids. Written as DNA, the CDR3 is TGTGCCAGCAGCGTAGAAGGGACACGCGGAAACACCATATATTTT. It codes for CASSVEGTRGNTIYF.

This clone was detected once. The V and J genes are TRBV5-4 and TRBJ1-1; 11 bases fit TRBD1. After removal of 5 bases from V and 3 bases from J, the junction contained 12 bases not matched to a gene. This CDR3 spans 17 amino acids. CDR1 is SGHNT, CDR2 YYREEE, per germline (reference sequence). The DNA for the CDR3 is TGTGCCAGCAGACCTCCCCCGGGACAGGGGGGGGACACTGAAGCTTTCTTT. Protein: CASRPPPGQGGDTEAFF.

The chain uses TRBV29-1 and TRBJ2-1, with D perhaps matching TRBD2 (5 bases). From germline, CDR1 is SQVTM and CDR2 ANQGSEA. The CDR3 sequence is 12 residues long. Trimming removed 4 bases from V and 5 bases from J, with 9 bases in between. This chain's CDR3 is CSVASGNNEQFF. In DNA form, the CDR3 reads TGCAGCGTTGCCAGCGGAAACAATGAGCAGTTCTTC.

In DNA, the CDR3 is TGTGCCAGCAGTTATTTCGGGGAGCTGTTTTTT. Its protein is CASSYFGELFF. This chain uses TRBV6-5 with TRBJ2-2; D uncertain. Germline CDR1 reads MNHEY; CDR2 reads SVGAGI. This CDR3 spans 11 amino acids. Trimming shortened V by 3 bases and J by 7 bases, and 3 bases separated the two germline ends.

The chain uses TRBV7-6 and TRBJ2-3; 7 nucleotides match TRBD2. Per the germline V gene, CDR1 is SGHVS and CDR2 is FNYEAQ. V shed 0 bases, J shed 4 bases, and the junction held 4 bases outside the gene matches. The CDR3 covers 15 residues. The CDR3 sequence is CASSLAGGQSDTQYF. For the CDR3, the DNA is TGTGCCAGCAGCTTAGCGGGAGGGCAATCAGATACGCAGTATTTT.